One sample yielded the 4 T cell receptor beta chains listed below, sequenced in a study of T-cell memory formation after mild COVID-19. Using its own MiXCR run on the 5' RACE reads, TCRdb lists one record per CDR3 protein. The sample lists around 200,000 distinct CDR3 sequences, 16% occurring once. Source material: PBMCs or a T cell subset sorted from them (not recorded which). Source of these receptors: an adult woman who had mild COVID-19 (a few samples of this study predate the infection). Cell type and time point are not known.

This sequence joins TRBV27 and TRBJ2-7; D is perhaps TRBD2 (6 bases). This CDR3 contains 16 residues. Trimming took 4 bases from V and 3 from J, leaving 19 bases between them. Per germline, CDR1 MNHEY and CDR2 SMNVEV (reference sequence). The CDR3 region is CASSYQRAGKFYEQYF. Written as DNA, the CDR3 is TGTGCCAGCAGTTACCAGCGGGCAGGGAAATTCTACGAGCAGTACTTC.

This clonotype has a handful of counts. V gene TRBV12-3 or TRBV12-4 combines with J gene TRBJ1-1; no firm D call. The CDR3 length is 16 residues. Trimming took off 7 bases at V and 4 bases at J, with 22 bases between the two ends. CDR3 coding DNA: TGTGCCAGCACACCAGCCCTCGGTGGTGGGAGCACTGAAGCTTTCTTT. This codes for CASTPALGGGSTEAFF.

This clonotype has ten or more counts. The genes are TRBV12-3 or TRBV12-4 and TRBJ1-2; D call uncertain. Trimming cost V 3 bases and J 0 bases, with 5 bases left between them. CDR3 size: 13 residues. For the CDR3, the DNA is TGTGCCAGCAGTTTGGTTCCTAACTATGGCTACACCTTC. Translating it yields CASSLVPNYGYTF.

This clonotype was observed a handful of times. This chain connects TRBV12-3 or TRBV12-4 to TRBJ1-1, with unresolved D. This CDR3 contains 14 residues. The V gene lost 2 bases and the J gene lost 7 bases, with 14 bases spanning the gap. The CDR3 bases are TGTGCCAGCAGTTTAAAGTCCGGCCGGGGTGAAGCTTTCTTT. This gives the protein CASSLKSGRGEAFF.